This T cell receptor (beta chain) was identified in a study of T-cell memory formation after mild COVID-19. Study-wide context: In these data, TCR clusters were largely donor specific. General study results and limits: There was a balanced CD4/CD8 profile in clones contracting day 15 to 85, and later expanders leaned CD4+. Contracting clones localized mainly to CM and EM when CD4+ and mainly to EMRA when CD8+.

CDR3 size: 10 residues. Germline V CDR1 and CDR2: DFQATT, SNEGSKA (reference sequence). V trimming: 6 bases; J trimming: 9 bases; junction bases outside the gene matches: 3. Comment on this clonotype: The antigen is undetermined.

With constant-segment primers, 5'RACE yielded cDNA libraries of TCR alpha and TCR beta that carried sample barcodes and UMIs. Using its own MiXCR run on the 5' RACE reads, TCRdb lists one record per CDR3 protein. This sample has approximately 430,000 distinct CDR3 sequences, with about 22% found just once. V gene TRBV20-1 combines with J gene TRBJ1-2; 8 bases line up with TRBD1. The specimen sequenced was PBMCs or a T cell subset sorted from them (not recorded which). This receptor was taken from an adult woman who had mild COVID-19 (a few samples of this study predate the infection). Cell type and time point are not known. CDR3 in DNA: TGCAGTGCCAGACAGGGGAGCTACACCTTC. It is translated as CSARQGSYTF.